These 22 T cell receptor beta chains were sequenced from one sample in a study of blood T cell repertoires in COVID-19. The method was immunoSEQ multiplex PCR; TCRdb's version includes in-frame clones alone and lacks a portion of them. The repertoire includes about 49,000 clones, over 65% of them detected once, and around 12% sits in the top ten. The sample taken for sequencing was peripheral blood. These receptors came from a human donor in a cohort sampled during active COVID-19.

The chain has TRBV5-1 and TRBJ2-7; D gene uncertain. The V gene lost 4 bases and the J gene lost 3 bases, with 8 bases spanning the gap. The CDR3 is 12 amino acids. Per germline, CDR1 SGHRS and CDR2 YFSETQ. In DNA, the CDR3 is TGCGCCAGCAGCATTACGGGCTACGAGCAGTACTTC. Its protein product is CASSITGYEQYF.

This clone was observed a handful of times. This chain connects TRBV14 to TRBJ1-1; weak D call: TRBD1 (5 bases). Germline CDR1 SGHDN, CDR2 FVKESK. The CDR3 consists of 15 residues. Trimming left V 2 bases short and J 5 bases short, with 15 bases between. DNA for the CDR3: TGTGCCAGCAGCCAACAACAGGCCTCAGGGACTGAAGCTTTCTTT. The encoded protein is CASSQQQASGTEAFF.

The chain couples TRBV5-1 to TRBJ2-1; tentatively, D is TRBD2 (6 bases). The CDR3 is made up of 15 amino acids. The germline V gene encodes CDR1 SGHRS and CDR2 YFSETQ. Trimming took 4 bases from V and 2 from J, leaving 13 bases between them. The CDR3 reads CASSPGTPTYNEQFF. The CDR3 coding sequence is TGCGCCAGCAGCCCCGGGACTCCCACCTACAATGAGCAGTTCTTC.

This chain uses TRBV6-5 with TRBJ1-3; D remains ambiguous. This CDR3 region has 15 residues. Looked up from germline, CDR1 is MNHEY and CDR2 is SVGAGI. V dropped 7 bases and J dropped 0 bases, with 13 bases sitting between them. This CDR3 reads CASTRSTSSGNTIYF. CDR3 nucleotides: TGTGCCAGCACCCGGAGCACTAGCTCTGGAAACACCATATATTTT.

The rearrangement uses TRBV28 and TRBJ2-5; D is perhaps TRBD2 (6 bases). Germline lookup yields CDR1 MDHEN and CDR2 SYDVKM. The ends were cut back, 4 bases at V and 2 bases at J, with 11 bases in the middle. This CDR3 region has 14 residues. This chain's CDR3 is CASSSSDYQETQYF. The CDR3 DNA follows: TGTGCCAGCAGTTCCTCGGACTATCAAGAGACCCAGTACTTC.

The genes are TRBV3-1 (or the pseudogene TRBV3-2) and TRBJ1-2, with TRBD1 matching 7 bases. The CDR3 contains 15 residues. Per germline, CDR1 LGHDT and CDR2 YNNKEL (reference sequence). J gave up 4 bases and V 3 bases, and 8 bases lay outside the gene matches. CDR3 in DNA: TGTGCCAGCAGCCAGGGACAGCAAATTATCTATGGCTACACCTTC. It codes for CASSQGQQIIYGYTF.

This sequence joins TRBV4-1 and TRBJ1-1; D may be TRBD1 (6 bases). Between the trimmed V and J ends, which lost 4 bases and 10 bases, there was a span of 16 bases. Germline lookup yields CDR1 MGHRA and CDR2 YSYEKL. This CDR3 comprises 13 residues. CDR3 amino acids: CASSRPLTGLAFF. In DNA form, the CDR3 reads TGCGCCAGCAGCCGCCCACTAACAGGGTTAGCTTTCTTT.

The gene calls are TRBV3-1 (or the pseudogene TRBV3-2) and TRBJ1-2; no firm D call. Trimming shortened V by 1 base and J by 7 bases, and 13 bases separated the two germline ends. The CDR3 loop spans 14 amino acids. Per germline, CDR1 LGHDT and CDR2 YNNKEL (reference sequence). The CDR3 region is CASSQGWREAGYTF. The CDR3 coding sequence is TGTGCCAGCAGCCAAGGGTGGAGGGAAGCTGGCTACACCTTC.

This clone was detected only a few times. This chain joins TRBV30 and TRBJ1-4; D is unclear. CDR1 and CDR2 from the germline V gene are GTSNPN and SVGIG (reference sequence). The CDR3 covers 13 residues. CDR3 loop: CGLGAVGLGKLFF. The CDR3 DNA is TGTGGACTAGGCGCTGTAGGGCTGGGAAAACTGTTTTTT.

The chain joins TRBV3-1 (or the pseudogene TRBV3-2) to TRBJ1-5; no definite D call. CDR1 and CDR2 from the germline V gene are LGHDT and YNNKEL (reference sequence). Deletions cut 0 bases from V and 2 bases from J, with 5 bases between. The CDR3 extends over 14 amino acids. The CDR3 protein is CASSQDAGNQPQHF. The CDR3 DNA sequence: TGTGCCAGCAGCCAAGATGCGGGCAATCAGCCCCAGCATTTT.

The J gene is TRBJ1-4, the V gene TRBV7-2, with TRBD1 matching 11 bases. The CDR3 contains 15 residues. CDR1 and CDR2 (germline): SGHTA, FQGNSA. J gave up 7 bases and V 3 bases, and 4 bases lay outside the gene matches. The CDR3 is CASSLVGTGGEKLFF. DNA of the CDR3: TGTGCCAGCAGCTTGGTTGGGACAGGGGGTGAAAAACTGTTTTTT.

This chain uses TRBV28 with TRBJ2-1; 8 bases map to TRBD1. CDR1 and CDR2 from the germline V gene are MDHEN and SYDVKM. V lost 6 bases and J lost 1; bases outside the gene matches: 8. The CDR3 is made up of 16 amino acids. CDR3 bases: TGTGCCAGCAGCTCTAACAGGGGGGATTCCTACAATGAGCAGTTCTTC. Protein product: CASSSNRGDSYNEQFF.

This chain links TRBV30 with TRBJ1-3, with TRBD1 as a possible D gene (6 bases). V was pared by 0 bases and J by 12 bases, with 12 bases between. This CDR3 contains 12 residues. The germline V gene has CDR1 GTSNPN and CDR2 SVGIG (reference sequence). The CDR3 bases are TGTGCCTGGAGTGTAACAGGGTTCATCATATATTTT. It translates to CAWSVTGFIIYF.

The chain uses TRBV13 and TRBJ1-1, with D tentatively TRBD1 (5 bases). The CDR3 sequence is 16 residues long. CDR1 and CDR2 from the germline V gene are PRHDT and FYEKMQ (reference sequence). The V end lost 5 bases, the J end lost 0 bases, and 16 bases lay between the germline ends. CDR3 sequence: CASSPHLGGMNTEAFF. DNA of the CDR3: TGTGCCAGCAGCCCGCATCTGGGGGGAATGAACACTGAAGCTTTCTTT.

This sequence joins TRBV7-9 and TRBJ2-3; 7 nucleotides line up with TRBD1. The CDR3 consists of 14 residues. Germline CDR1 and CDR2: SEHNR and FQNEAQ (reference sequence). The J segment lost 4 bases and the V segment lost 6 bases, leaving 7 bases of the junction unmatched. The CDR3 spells CASSHRGEADTQYF. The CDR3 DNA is TGTGCCAGCAGTCACAGGGGCGAGGCAGATACGCAGTATTTT.

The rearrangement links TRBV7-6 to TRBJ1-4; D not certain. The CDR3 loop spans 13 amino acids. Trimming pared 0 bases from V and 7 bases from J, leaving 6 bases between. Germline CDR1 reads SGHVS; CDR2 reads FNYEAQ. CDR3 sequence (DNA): TGTGCCAGCAGCTTAGCGAACATTGAAAAACTGTTTTTT. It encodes CASSLANIEKLFF.

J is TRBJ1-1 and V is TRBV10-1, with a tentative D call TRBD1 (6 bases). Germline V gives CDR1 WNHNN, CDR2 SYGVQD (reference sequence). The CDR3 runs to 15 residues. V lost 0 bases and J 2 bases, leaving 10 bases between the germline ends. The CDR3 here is CASSESGTPNTEAFF. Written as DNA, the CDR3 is TGCGCCAGCAGTGAGTCAGGGACACCTAACACTGAAGCTTTCTTT.

The CDR3 DNA reads TGCGCCAGCAGCTTACGGACTAGCGGGAGCACAGATACGCAGTATTTT. This gives the protein CASSLRTSGSTDTQYF. The genes are TRBV4-1 and TRBJ2-3; 11 positions match TRBD2. The CDR3 extends over 16 amino acids. In germline, CDR1 is MGHRA, CDR2 YSYEKL. V lost 5 bases to trimming and J lost 0 bases; unmatched junction nucleotides: 4.

CDR3 coding DNA: TGTGCCAGCAGCAGGCTTCGGGCGGAGGACGAGCAGTACTTC. Protein product: CASSRLRAEDEQYF. This chain links TRBV5-4 with TRBJ2-7, with D tentatively TRBD2 (5 bases). The V end was cut by 4 bases, the J end by 5 bases, with 16 bases between. The V gene's germline CDR1 is SGHNT and CDR2 YYREEE (reference sequence). The CDR3 spans 14 residues.

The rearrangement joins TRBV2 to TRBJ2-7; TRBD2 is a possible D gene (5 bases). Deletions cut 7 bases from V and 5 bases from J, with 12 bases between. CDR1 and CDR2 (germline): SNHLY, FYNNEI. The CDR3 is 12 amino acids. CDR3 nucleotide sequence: TGTGCCAGCATAGCCCGACTAAACGAGCAGTACTTC. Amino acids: CASIARLNEQYF. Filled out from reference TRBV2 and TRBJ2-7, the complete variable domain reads EPEVTQTPSHQVTQMGQEVILRCVPISNHLYFYWYRQILGQKVEFLVSFYNNEISEKSEIFDDQFSVERPDGSNFTLKIRSTKLEDSAMYFCASIARLNEQYFGPGTRLTVT.

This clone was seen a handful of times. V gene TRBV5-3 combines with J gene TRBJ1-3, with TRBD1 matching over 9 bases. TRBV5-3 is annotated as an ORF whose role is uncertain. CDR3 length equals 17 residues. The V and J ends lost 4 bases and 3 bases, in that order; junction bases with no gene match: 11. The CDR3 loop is CARSPLQQGAYGNTIYF. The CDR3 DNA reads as TGTGCCAGAAGCCCCTTACAACAGGGGGCGTATGGAAACACCATATATTTT.

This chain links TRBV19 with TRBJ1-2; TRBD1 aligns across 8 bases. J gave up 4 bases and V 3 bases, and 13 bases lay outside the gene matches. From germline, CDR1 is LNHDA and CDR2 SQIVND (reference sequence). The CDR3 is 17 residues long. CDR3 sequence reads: CASSIRTRDRQLYGYTF. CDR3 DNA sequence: TGTGCCAGTAGTATTAGAACCCGGGACAGGCAACTCTATGGCTACACCTTC.